A single sample gave rise to the 26 T cell receptor beta chains below, sequenced in a study of T cell changes during pregnancy in multiple sclerosis. Only in-frame clones appear in the TCRdb table, and some are missing; sequencing was by immunoSEQ multiplex PCR. Among more than 70,000 clones, just over 90% were seen once, and the ten largest hold over 2%. This material consisted of peripheral blood, taken in the second trimester of pregnancy. Every receptor here comes from a female donor with multiple sclerosis, enrolled in a pregnancy study.

The CDR3 DNA is TGTGCCAGCAAGTGGCGGGGGGTCGAGCAGTACTTC. This sequence encodes CASKWRGVEQYF. This chain uses TRBV2 with TRBJ2-7, with 8 bases lining up with TRBD2. Losses at the gene ends were 7 bases for V and 6 bases for J; bases not matched to a gene: 5. This CDR3 is built from 12 residues. Germline V lookup: CDR1 SNHLY, CDR2 FYNNEI.

This clone has just one count. The genes are TRBV29-1 and TRBJ2-2; the match to TRBD2 covers 14 bases. The CDR3 has 15 amino acids. In germline, CDR1 is SQVTM, CDR2 ANQGSEA. After removal of 1 base from V and 8 bases from J, the junction contained 3 bases not matched to a gene. The CDR3 coding sequence is TGCAGCGTTGAAGGACTAGCGGGGGGGCAAGGGGAGCTGTTTTTT. Its protein product is CSVEGLAGGQGELFF.

The rearrangement links TRBV27 to TRBJ2-7, with 8 bases matching TRBD2. CDR1 is MNHEY and CDR2 is SMNVEV in the germline V gene (reference sequence). V gave up 6 bases and J gave up 7 bases; unmatched junction bases: 11. This CDR3 contains 14 residues. CDR3: CASRGAGVLGEQYF. Here the CDR3 DNA reads TGTGCCAGCAGAGGAGCGGGGGTTCTGGGGGAGCAGTACTTC.

V gene TRBV19 combines with J gene TRBJ2-1, with D possibly matching TRBD2 (6 bases). V shed 7 bases and J shed 5 bases, with 24 bases lying between them. The germline V gene encodes CDR1 LNHDA and CDR2 SQIVND (reference sequence). The CDR3 totals 17 residues. CDR3 nucleotide sequence: TGTGCCAGTACGACTAGACCCCGGCTCTTGACCAACAATGAGCAGTTCTTC. Protein: CASTTRPRLLTNNEQFF.

V is TRBV11-2 and J is TRBJ2-2, with D unresolved. The CDR3 covers 13 residues. V was trimmed by 0 bases and J by 6 bases, leaving 5 bases between them. CDR1 is SGHAT and CDR2 is FQNNGV in the germline V gene. The CDR3 loop is CASSLDEAGELFF. The CDR3 bases are TGTGCCAGCAGCTTAGACGAGGCCGGGGAGCTGTTTTTT.

The CDR3 nucleotides are TGCGCCCTGGGGGGGCAGAACACCGGGGAGCTGTTTTTT. It codes for CALGGQNTGELFF. The V and J genes are TRBV10-1 and TRBJ2-2; D may be TRBD2 (7 bases). This CDR3 has 13 amino acids. V was trimmed by 11 bases and J by 1 base, leaving 11 bases between them. Germline V CDR1 and CDR2: WNHNN, SYGVQD (reference sequence).

The chain employs TRBV5-6 and TRBJ2-6; D possibly corresponds to TRBD1 (6 bases). CDR3 length: 17 amino acids. V lost 0 bases, J lost 4 bases, and 14 bases lay in between. Germline-derived CDR1 and CDR2 are SGHDT and YYEEEE. CDR3 region: CASSLGTAAPGANVLTF. The CDR3 bases are TGTGCCAGCAGCTTGGGGACAGCTGCCCCAGGGGCCAACGTCCTGACTTTC.

The rearrangement links TRBV6-4 to TRBJ2-2; D is perhaps TRBD1 (5 bases). This CDR3 comprises 14 residues. Germline CDR1 and CDR2: MRHNA and SNTAGT. Deletions cut 4 bases from V and 4 bases from J, with 10 bases between. As DNA, the CDR3 is TGTGCCAGCAGTGTGGACACGGCCACCGGGGAGCTGTTTTTT. Translated, it gives CASSVDTATGELFF.

The V gene is TRBV4-1, the J gene TRBJ2-3, with D unclear. V gave up 0 bases and J gave up 0 bases, with 7 bases separating them. This CDR3 region has 15 residues. CDR1 and CDR2 (germline): MGHRA, YSYEKL. The CDR3 coding sequence is TGCGCCAGCAGCCAAGAAGAGGTGAGCACAGATACGCAGTATTTT. Encoded protein: CASSQEEVSTDTQYF.

The chain couples TRBV5-4 to TRBJ2-1; 10 nucleotides align to TRBD1. V shed 0 bases, J shed 8 bases, and the junction held 14 bases outside the gene matches. The CDR3 runs 18 residues. Looked up from germline, CDR1 is SGHNT and CDR2 is YYREEE (reference sequence). The CDR3 reads CASSLVTSSAGQGYEQFF. The CDR3 DNA is TGTGCCAGCAGCTTGGTTACGTCATCCGCGGGACAGGGGTATGAGCAGTTCTTC. Full variable domain (remainder filled in from reference TRBV5-4 and TRBJ2-1): ETGVTQSPTHLIKTRGQQVTLRCSSQSGHNTVSWYQQALGQGPQFIFQYYREEENGRGNFPPRFSGLQFPNYSSELNVNALELDDSALYLCASSLVTSSAGQGYEQFFGPGTRLTVL.

The chain combines TRBV2 with TRBJ2-3, with 11 positions matching TRBD1. The germline CDR1 and CDR2 sequences are SNHLY and FYNNEI. The CDR3 contains 16 residues. The trim removed 9 bases at V and 0 bases at J, leaving 8 bases unmatched. CDR3 loop: CASRGQGAKSTDTQYF. The CDR3 nucleotides are TGTGCCAGTAGAGGACAGGGGGCTAAGAGCACAGATACGCAGTATTTT.

The DNA for the CDR3 is TGTGCCAGCTCAGACTCACCGGGACAGGGAGTGAACGGCTATGGCTACACCTTC. It codes for CASSDSPGQGVNGYGYTF. The V call is TRBV18, the J call TRBJ1-2, with 9 bases aligning to TRBD1. Trimming removed 5 bases from V and 4 bases from J; junction bases left unmatched: 17. CDR3 size: 18 residues. In germline, CDR1 is KGHSH, CDR2 LQKENI. The full variable domain, with the rest looked up from reference TRBV18 and TRBJ1-2, is NAGVMQNPRHLVRRRGQEARLRCSPMKGHSHVYWYRQLPEEGLKFMVYLQKENIIDESGMPKERFSAEFPKEGPSILRIQQVVRGDSAAYFCASSDSPGQGVNGYGYTFGSGTRLTVV.

This sequence joins TRBV18 and TRBJ2-1; D might be TRBD2 (6 bases). The V end was cut by 0 bases, the J end by 0 bases, with 18 bases between. The CDR3 is 19 residues long. The V gene's germline CDR1 is KGHSH and CDR2 LQKENI. The CDR3, as DNA: TGTGCCAGCTCACCACCGTGGGGGGACGATAGGAGCTCCTACAATGAGCAGTTCTTC. It yields the protein CASSPPWGDDRSSYNEQFF.

The V call is TRBV11-2, the J call TRBJ1-6, with D unresolved. The V gene's germline CDR1 is SGHAT and CDR2 FQNNGV. V lost 5 bases, J lost 5 bases, and 16 bases lay in between. CDR3 size: 16 residues. This CDR3 is CASSPLRVGHNSPLHF. The DNA of the CDR3 is TGTGCCAGCAGCCCCCTGAGAGTTGGTCATAATTCACCCCTCCACTTT.

The chain recombines TRBV5-1 with TRBJ2-3; maybe TRBD2 (6 bases). Trimming cost V 0 bases and J 0 bases, with 14 bases left between them. Per germline, CDR1 SGHRS and CDR2 YFSETQ. The CDR3 has 17 residues. CDR3 bases: TGCGCCAGCAGCTTGGGGTTCGGGGGAACAAGCACAGATACGCAGTATTTT. It translates to CASSLGFGGTSTDTQYF.

The genes are TRBV5-1 and TRBJ1-2; 9 positions match TRBD1. The germline V gene has CDR1 SGHRS and CDR2 YFSETQ. This CDR3 comprises 15 residues. J gave up 4 bases and V 1 base, and 5 bases lay outside the gene matches. As DNA, the CDR3 is TGCGCCAGCAGCTTGCGGACAGGGGAAGCCTATGGCTACACCTTC. As protein: CASSLRTGEAYGYTF.

The V gene is TRBV30, the J gene TRBJ1-4; TRBD1 matches at 7 bases. The V and J ends lost 3 bases and 8 bases, in that order; junction bases with no gene match: 3. The CDR3 sequence is 12 residues long. Germline loops: CDR1 GTSNPN, CDR2 SVGIG (reference sequence). CDR3 protein: CAWRGGVEKLFF. Here the CDR3 DNA reads TGTGCCTGGAGAGGGGGCGTGGAAAAACTGTTTTTT.

The J gene is TRBJ2-2, the V gene TRBV10-2; 13 bases map to TRBD2. The CDR3 totals 14 residues. Germline V lookup: CDR1 WSHSY, CDR2 SAAADI. Trimming cost V 6 bases and J 6 bases; bases outside gene matches: 1. The CDR3 DNA follows: TGCGCCAGCAGACTAGCGGGGGGGCCCGGGGAGCTGTTTTTT. This encodes CASRLAGGPGELFF.

The chain joins TRBV27 to TRBJ2-2, with TRBD2 matching 7 bases. J lost 4 bases, V lost 0 bases, and 14 bases had no gene match. CDR1 and CDR2 from the germline V gene are MNHEY and SMNVEV (reference sequence). CDR3 length: 19 amino acids. The CDR3 is CASSLSGEGGAGGTGELFF. For the CDR3, the DNA is TGTGCCAGCAGTTTATCTGGGGAGGGAGGGGCCGGTGGCACCGGGGAGCTGTTTTTT.

The chain employs TRBV9 and TRBJ1-2; 9 bases align to TRBD1. The CDR3 contains 17 residues. Germline V gives CDR1 SGDLS, CDR2 YYNGEE. Trimming at V came to 0 bases and at J to 6 bases, leaving 12 bases not matched to a gene. The CDR3 nucleotides are TGTGCCAGCAGCGTAGTCCCGGGACAGGGAGGAAAAAATGGCTACACCTTC. This sequence encodes CASSVVPGQGGKNGYTF.

This clone was counted a single time. V gene TRBV6-5 combines with J gene TRBJ2-1, with D maybe TRBD2 (6 bases). V was shortened by 8 bases and J by 9 bases, with 17 bases between the two germline ends. The CDR3 loop spans 13 amino acids. Germline V gives CDR1 MNHEY, CDR2 SVGAGI. CDR3 nucleotides: TGTGCCAGCGGGGGGACTGCTGTTATTGAGCAGTTCTTC. Translated, it gives CASGGTAVIEQFF.

The chain employs TRBV18 and TRBJ2-7; D perhaps matches TRBD2 (6 bases). The CDR3 is made up of 12 amino acids. Trimming removed 6 bases from V and 6 bases from J, with 12 bases in between. Germline CDR1 KGHSH, CDR2 LQKENI. Written as DNA, the CDR3 is TGTGCCAGCTCCCCTTACGGGAGCGAGCAGTACTTC. Translation gives CASSPYGSEQYF.

This chain joins TRBV29-1 and TRBJ1-1; perhaps TRBD1 as D (5 bases). The CDR3 is 13 residues long. Germline V gives CDR1 SQVTM, CDR2 ANQGSEA. V was cut by 1 base and J by 10 bases, with 16 bases left in between. The CDR3 sequence: CSVEVQGQLGAFF. The CDR3 DNA reads TGCAGCGTTGAAGTTCAGGGCCAACTGGGAGCTTTCTTT.

The chain uses TRBV11-3 and TRBJ1-1; D is possibly TRBD1 (6 bases). Trimming took off 5 bases at V and 2 bases at J, with 12 bases between the two ends. The CDR3 consists of 14 residues. Germline CDR1 reads SGHNT; CDR2 reads YENEEA. CDR3 in DNA: TGTGCCAGCAGCCCCAGGGGCCCTAACACTGAAGCTTTCTTT. It specifies CASSPRGPNTEAFF.

The chain has TRBV7-2 and TRBJ2-5, with 7 bases lining up with TRBD1. This CDR3 spans 13 amino acids. CDR1 SGHTA and CDR2 FQGNSA come from the germline V gene. V gave up 5 bases and J gave up 5 bases; unmatched junction bases: 5. CDR3 protein: CASSRGGYETQYF. Here the CDR3 DNA reads TGTGCCAGCAGCCGAGGGGGCTACGAGACCCAGTACTTC.

This clone has only one observation. The chain is built from TRBV6-1 and TRBJ1-5, with D possibly being TRBD1 (6 bases). The germline gives CDR1 MNHNS, CDR2 SASEGT. V was clipped by 2 bases and J by 7 bases, with 18 bases between them. The CDR3 spans 16 residues. The CDR3 DNA is TGTGCCAGCAGTGAACTTAGGGGGGGCGTAGAACAGCCCCAGCATTTT. Translated: CASSELRGGVEQPQHF.